The entry below gives a single T cell receptor beta chain sequence along with its context. These data are taken from a study of monozygotic twins with inflammatory bowel disease. The CDR3 length is 15 residues. Germline loops: CDR1 SGHRS, CDR2 YFSETQ. TCRdb reprocessed the 5' RACE reads and stores each CDR3 protein as one record, lacking DNA. The listing contains more than 300,000 distinct CDR3 sequences. The clonotype comes from a human donor with ulcerative colitis or Crohn's disease, or a healthy co-twin of an affected twin (not recorded which). The genes are TRBV5-1 and TRBJ2-3; TCRdb's D gene call, TRBD2, goes unchecked for lack of DNA. The sequenced material came from blood. CDR3 region: CASSLGTFSTDTQYF. Full variable domain (rest looked up from reference TRBV5-1 and TRBJ2-3): KAGVTQTPRYLIKTRGQQVTLSCSPISGHRSVSWYQQTPGQGLQFLFEYFSETQRNKGNFPGRFSGRQFSNSRSEMNVSTLELGDSALYLCASSLGTFSTDTQYFGPGTRLTVL.